This is a list of T cell receptor beta chains from one sample in a study of cytomegalovirus exposure and HLA in healthy donors. Sequencing was performed with immunoSEQ multiplex PCR; in TCRdb, only in-frame clones are kept and a portion is missing. This table holds 150,000 or so clones, around 78% found once. Sample: PBMCs. These TCRs come from a woman aged 18-29 years in good health and CMV-seronegative. The CDR3 runs from the conserved cysteine through the conserved F or W. The D gene is left open where the match is weak. For some rows the clone size is stated as once, few or many, or as a class when expanded; others skip it.

clone_size j_call d_call v_call cdr3_aa cdr3_nt
once TRBJ2-5 TRBD2 TRBV7-2 CASSLWTSGGGETQYF TGTGCCAGCAGCTTATGGACTAGCGGGGGAGGAGAGACCCAGTACTTC
. TRBJ2-7 . TRBV10-3 CAIRDYYEQYF TGTGCCATCAGAGACTATTACGAGCAGTACTTC
. TRBJ1-3 . TRBV7-2 CASSLVGGTDSGNTIYF TGTGCCAGCAGCTTAGTGGGGGGGACCGACTCTGGAAACACCATATATTTT
. TRBJ1-2 TRBD1 TRBV18 CASSPPWDRVEVYGYTF TGTGCCAGCTCACCACCGTGGGACAGGGTAGAGGTCTATGGCTACACCTTC
. TRBJ1-2 . TRBV7-2 CASSLVAGRENYGYTF TGTGCCAGCAGCTTAGTAGCCGGGAGAGAGAACTATGGCTACACCTTC
. TRBJ1-2 TRBD1 TRBV11-2 CASSLLSGGTYGYTF TGTGCCAGCAGCTTATTGTCAGGGGGCACCTATGGCTACACCTTC
. TRBJ2-4 TRBD1 TRBV7-2 CASSWDRPQGNIQYF TGTGCCAGCAGCTGGGACAGGCCACAGGGAAACATTCAGTACTTC
few TRBJ2-3 . TRBV6-1 CASSTRGADTQYF TGTGCCAGCAGTACCCGCGGGGCAGATACGCAGTATTTT
. TRBJ2-7 TRBD1 TRBV7-7 CASSLGGQGYEQYF TGTGCTAGCAGCTTAGGGGGACAGGGATACGAGCAGTACTTC
few TRBJ1-5 . TRBV7-9 CASSQGGDEDQPQHF TGTGCCAGCAGCCAAGGGGGAGATGAGGATCAGCCCCAGCATTTT
few TRBJ1-2 . TRBV11-2 CASSLEPGNYGYTF TGTGCCAGCAGCCTCGAACCGGGGAACTATGGCTACACCTTC
. TRBJ1-1 TRBD1 TRBV7-6 CASSLVPPDRGVAEAFF TGTGCCAGCAGCTTAGTCCCACCGGACAGGGGAGTTGCTGAAGCTTTCTTT
. TRBJ1-4 TRBD1 TRBV30 CAYNGDSNEKLFF TGTGCCTACAACGGGGACAGCAATGAAAAACTGTTTTTT
. TRBJ1-5 . TRBV5-1 CASSLVSIYQPQHF TGCGCCAGCAGCTTGGTATCTATTTATCAGCCCCAGCATTTT
few TRBJ1-4 TRBD1 TRBV7-6 CASTPGQLEEKLFF TGTGCCAGCACGCCGGGACAGTTGGAAGAAAAACTGTTTTTT
once TRBJ1-6 TRBD1 TRBV4-1 CASSPVFLGTGKGSYNSPLHF TGCGCCAGCAGCCCTGTCTTCTTAGGGACAGGGAAAGGCTCCTATAATTCACCCCTCCACTTT
. TRBJ1-1 . TRBV6-5 CASSYASGNTEAFF TGTGCCAGCAGTTACGCCTCGGGGAACACTGAAGCTTTCTTT
few TRBJ1-1 . TRBV6-5 CASSYPPVAFF TGTGCCAGCAGTTATCCCCCAGTGGCTTTCTTT
. TRBJ1-2 . TRBV29-1 CRLDEYGYTF TGCAGACTAGATGAATATGGCTACACCTTC
. TRBJ2-5 . TRBV5-6 CASSFYSIQETQYF TGTGCCAGCAGCTTTTACAGCATCCAAGAGACCCAGTACTTC
. TRBJ1-2 TRBD1 TRBV9 CASSPWGQINYGYTF TGTGCCAGCAGCCCCTGGGGACAGATTAACTATGGCTACACCTTC
. TRBJ1-3 TRBD1 TRBV18 CASSPGQGASGNTIYF TGTGCCAGCTCCCCAGGACAGGGGGCGTCTGGAAACACCATATATTTT
once TRBJ1-1 . TRBV5-1 CASSFGSGNTEAFF TGCGCCAGCAGCTTCGGCTCGGGGAACACTGAAGCTTTCTTT
. TRBJ2-7 TRBD1 TRBV6-5 CASSRSVTGIYEQYF TGTGCCAGCAGTCGTTCTGTGACAGGGATCTACGAGCAGTACTTC
. TRBJ2-2 . TRBV7-9 CASSLALGGTGELFF TGTGCCAGCAGCTTAGCCCTCGGGGGAACCGGGGAGCTGTTTTTT
. TRBJ1-1 . TRBV9 CASSVGDSNTEAFF TGTGCCAGCAGCGTCGGGGATTCGAACACTGAAGCTTTCTTT
. TRBJ2-7 TRBD2 TRBV11-2 CASSFAGGGYEQYF TGTGCCAGCAGCTTTGCGGGAGGGGGCTACGAGCAGTACTTC
. TRBJ2-3 . TRBV19 CASSSGTRVDTQYF TGTGCCAGTAGCTCCGGGACTCGAGTTGATACGCAGTATTTT
. TRBJ1-1 . TRBV6-5 CASSLGGGTEAFF TGTGCCAGCAGTCTCGGGGGGGGCACTGAAGCTTTCTTT
. TRBJ1-2 . TRBV7-2 CASSLVAEFGYTF TGTGCCAGCAGCTTAGTGGCAGAATTTGGCTACACCTTC
. TRBJ2-5 . TRBV27 CASSLYLADQETQYF TGTGCCAGCAGTTTATATTTGGCAGACCAAGAGACCCAGTACTTC
. TRBJ2-3 . TRBV7-3 CASSYSSTGTDTQYF TGTGCCAGCAGCTATTCCTCGACTGGCACAGATACGCAGTATTTT
. TRBJ1-1 . TRBV4-3 CASSPRVDTEAFF TGCGCCAGCAGCCCCAGGGTGGACACTGAAGCTTTCTTT
. TRBJ1-2 . TRBV7-9 CASSLAPENYGYTF TGTGCCAGCAGCTTAGCGCCGGAGAACTATGGCTACACCTTC
. TRBJ2-5 TRBD1 TRBV5-1 CASTWDRARETQYF TGCGCCAGCACCTGGGACAGGGCAAGGGAGACCCAGTACTTC
once TRBJ2-4 . TRBV11-2 CASSLILKWEAKNIQYF TGTGCCAGCAGCCTAATCTTAAAGTGGGAGGCCAAAAACATTCAGTACTTC
. TRBJ1-4 TRBD1 TRBV7-9 CASSSSRGPATNEKLFF TGTGCCAGCAGCTCTAGTAGGGGGCCAGCAACTAATGAAAAACTGTTTTTT
. TRBJ2-2 TRBD1 TRBV4-3 CASSLGGTGGSTGELFF TGCGCCAGCAGCCTAGGGGGTACAGGGGGATCCACCGGGGAGCTGTTTTTT
. TRBJ1-1 TRBD1 TRBV4-3 CASSHDRGGTEAFF TGCGCCAGCAGCCACGACAGGGGAGGAACTGAAGCTTTCTTT
few TRBJ2-7 . TRBV5-1 CASSSAGSPYEQYF TGCGCCAGCAGCTCCGCAGGTTCACCATACGAGCAGTACTTC
. TRBJ2-1 TRBD2 TRBV29-1 CSVEGLASNEQFF TGCAGCGTTGAGGGACTAGCGTCCAATGAGCAGTTCTTC
few TRBJ2-3 . TRBV21-1 CASSRAGGPLVDTQYF TGTGCCAGCAGCCGAGCGGGAGGGCCTTTGGTAGATACGCAGTATTTT